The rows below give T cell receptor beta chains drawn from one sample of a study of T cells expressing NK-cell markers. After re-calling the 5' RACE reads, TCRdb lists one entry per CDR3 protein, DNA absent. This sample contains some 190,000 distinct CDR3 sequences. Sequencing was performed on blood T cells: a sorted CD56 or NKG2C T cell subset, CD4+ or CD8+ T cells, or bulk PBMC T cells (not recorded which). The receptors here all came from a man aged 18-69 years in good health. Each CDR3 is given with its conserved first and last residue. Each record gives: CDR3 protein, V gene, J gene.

CASSDTPRQSTGELFF,TRBV7-3,TRBJ2-2
CASRPLGAGAAYGYTF,TRBV27,TRBJ1-2
CASSLSAGVALFGETQYF,TRBV11-1,TRBJ2-5
CASSLPRGERGADTQYF,TRBV11-2,TRBJ2-3
CASDPGTGQYYGYTF,TRBV5-1,TRBJ1-2
CATGVGAPGGYGYTF,TRBV13,TRBJ1-2
CASRPLLAGAITGELFF,TRBV10-2,TRBJ2-2
CASSPPDVNSYNEQFF,TRBV14,TRBJ2-1
CSARDGGAEAFF,TRBV20-1,TRBJ1-1
CASRHLDSAQYF,TRBV3-1,TRBJ2-3
CARFELTAESVYEQYF,TRBV3-1,TRBJ2-7
CASSQQGTEQFF,TRBV7-9,TRBJ2-1
CASSPRGYAYNEQFF,TRBV7-9,TRBJ2-1
CASSVGGAVSDTQYF,TRBV9,TRBJ2-3